Below, 9 T cell receptor beta chains from the same sample are listed, as sequenced in a study of regulatory T cells in long-lasting Graves disease. iRepertoire HTBI primers and Arm-PCR of CDR3 regions built TCR beta libraries. From the multiplex PCR reads, TCRdb called clonotypes with MiXCR, one entry per CDR3 protein. The data hold under 300,000 distinct CDR3 sequences, with approximately 20% observed a single time. Time point in this sample: newly diagnosed GD, antithyroid drugs for less than 3 months. The TCR library was made from RNA extracted from PBMCs. This same sample was also part of a study on T cells in Graves' hyperthyroidism and ophthalmopathy.

This specimen consisted of peripheral blood mononuclear cells (PBMCs), obtained at new diagnosis, from a patient treated with antithyroid drugs. The receptor source for this set is a woman in her twenties or thirties with Graves disease.

This clonotype showed up many times. CDR3 in amino acids: CASSVLDSSYEQYF. Here the CDR3 DNA reads TGTGCCAGCAGTGTTTTGGACAGCTCCTACGAGCAGTACTTC. This rearrangement joins TRBV6-1 to TRBJ2-7; possibly TRBD1 for D (6 bases). Looked up from germline, CDR1 is MNHNS and CDR2 is SASEGT. This CDR3 spans 14 amino acids. The ends were cut back, 4 bases at V and 0 bases at J, with 10 bases in the middle.

About this clonotype: A much larger clone is a single base away; this may be a read error. J is TRBJ2-3 and V is TRBV15; 14 bases map to TRBD2. Germline values: CDR1 LNHNV, CDR2 YYDKDF (reference sequence). V lost 9 bases, J lost 4 bases, and 12 bases stayed unmatched. The CDR3 is 17 residues long. CDR3 in amino acids: CATTGGLAGGPADTQYF. The DNA for the CDR3 is TGTGCCACTACGGGCGGACTAGCGGGGGGACCCGCAGATACGCAGTATTTT.

The CDR3 DNA reads TGCGCCAGCAGCCCCTTACAGGGAGAGGGAGAGACCCAGTACTTC. It yields the protein CASSPLQGEGETQYF. The chain links TRBV5-1 to TRBJ2-5; tentatively, D is TRBD1 (6 bases). The CDR3 is made up of 15 amino acids. The V and J ends lost 4 bases and 4 bases respectively, with 17 bases between them. CDR1 and CDR2 (germline): SGHRS, YFSETQ.

The sample holds many counts of this clonotype. V usage is TRBV11-3 and J usage is TRBJ2-1, with 10 bases identical to TRBD2. Trimming at V came to 1 base and at J to 3 bases, leaving 6 bases not matched to a gene. This CDR3 is built from 17 residues. CDR1 and CDR2 from the germline V gene are SGHNT and YENEEA. The CDR3 loop reads CASSLGAGTSVYNEQFF. As DNA, the CDR3 is TGTGCCAGCAGCTTAGGAGCCGGGACTAGCGTCTACAATGAGCAGTTCTTC.

The V gene is TRBV5-4, the J gene TRBJ2-7; D could derive from TRBD1 or TRBD2 (5 bases each). Trimming left V 4 bases short and J 2 bases short, with 13 bases between. Germline values: CDR1 SGHNT, CDR2 YYREEE (reference sequence). This CDR3 is built from 14 residues. For the CDR3, the DNA is TGTGCCAGCAGCGTCGGGACGACTACCTACGAGCAGTACTTC. Its protein is CASSVGTTTYEQYF.

This clonotype has ten or more counts. The V call is TRBV7-2, the J call TRBJ2-2; D not resolved. CDR3 size: 15 residues. V was cut by 2 bases and J by 0 bases, with 7 bases left in between. Germline CDR1 reads SGHTA; CDR2 reads FQGNSA. This chain's CDR3 is CASSLRRTNTGELFF. The CDR3 coding sequence is TGTGCCAGCAGCTTAAGACGGACGAACACCGGGGAGCTGTTTTTT.

This clonotype was detected many times. The chain joins TRBV4-1 to TRBJ1-2, with TRBD1 matching over 8 bases. After removal of 3 bases from V and 2 bases from J, the junction contained 2 bases not matched to a gene. Germline lookup yields CDR1 MGHRA and CDR2 YSYEKL. This CDR3 spans 14 amino acids. The CDR3 bases are TGCGCCAGCAGCCAGGACAGGGTAAACTATGGCTACACCTTC. It encodes CASSQDRVNYGYTF.

The CDR3 coding sequence is TGTGCCAGCAGCCACAACGGGGGGCCGGCAAATGAGCAGTTCTTC. This sequence encodes CASSHNGGPANEQFF. The chain joins TRBV12-3 or TRBV12-4 to TRBJ2-1, with D possibly being TRBD2 (7 bases). V was clipped by 6 bases and J by 7 bases, with 19 bases between them. This CDR3 contains 15 residues.

This clonotype was seen ten or more times. The V and J genes are TRBV7-2 and TRBJ1-1, with a weak D call TRBD1 (6 bases). The CDR3 contains 14 residues. Per germline, CDR1 SGHTA and CDR2 FQGNSA. V gave up 1 base and J gave up 5 bases, with 11 bases separating them. CDR3 loop: CASSLGRGSTEAFF. Here the CDR3 DNA reads TGTGCCAGCAGCTTAGGCAGGGGAAGTACTGAAGCTTTCTTT.